The 30 T cell receptor beta chains listed next were all sequenced from one sample in a study of human T cells and chemical hapten exposure. Time point here: patch test 3, about 24 weeks after DPC sensitization. The treatment is: therapeutic diphenylcyclopropenone sensitization with weekly scalp DPC. Extraction yielded total RNA from whole blood (unfractionated). MiXCR, applied by TCRdb to the RACE reads, yields one record per CDR3 protein. The sample has under 50,000 distinct CDR3 sequences; approximately 9.5% are singletons. The starting material was whole blood, obtained in connection with sensitization to the hapten diphenylcyclopropenone (DPC). The receptors originated from a man aged 45 to 65 with alopecia areata. Some clones in this sample may be carry-over from other donors' samples.

A few counts support this clonotype. This rearrangement joins TRBV3-1 to TRBJ2-7; 7 bases are a match to TRBD1. The germline V gene has CDR1 LGHDT and CDR2 YNNKEL (reference sequence). With 4 bases clipped from V and 2 bases from J, the junction kept 11 bases outside the gene matches. There are 16 residues in the CDR3. The CDR3 DNA reads as TGTGCCAGCAGCCCACAACAGGGGATTGGAGCCTACGAGCAGTACTTC. It is translated as CASSPQQGIGAYEQYF.

The chain recombines TRBV5-1 with TRBJ2-5; possibly TRBD1 or TRBD2 for D (5 bases each). Trimming removed 4 bases from V and 2 bases from J, with 12 bases in between. Germline lookup yields CDR1 SGHRS and CDR2 YFSETQ. The CDR3 has 14 amino acids. The CDR3 DNA reads TGCGCCAGCAGCCGATTGGGGGTTCAAGAGACCCAGTACTTC. Encoded protein: CASSRLGVQETQYF.

This clonotype showed up many times. The chain carries TRBV5-1 and TRBJ2-1; D is uncertain. V dropped 4 bases and J dropped 0 bases, with 11 bases sitting between them. The CDR3 totals 15 residues. Germline values: CDR1 SGHRS, CDR2 YFSETQ. This CDR3 is CASSTLQPSYNEQFF. The CDR3 DNA sequence: TGCGCCAGCAGCACCCTCCAACCCTCCTACAATGAGCAGTTCTTC.

This clonotype was observed a few times. The CDR3 DNA sequence: TGTGCCACCAGCACAGTTCAGGGGGAGACCCAGTACTTC. It specifies CATSTVQGETQYF. V gene TRBV15 combines with J gene TRBJ2-5, with TRBD1 as a possible D gene (6 bases). The V end lost 4 bases, the J end lost 5 bases, and 11 bases lay between the germline ends. This CDR3 is built from 13 residues. Germline lookup yields CDR1 LNHNV and CDR2 YYDKDF (reference sequence). Supplemented by reference TRBV15 and TRBJ2-5, the full variable domain reads DAMVIQNPRYQVTQFGKPVTLSCSQTLNHNVMYWYQQKSSQAPKLLFHYYDKDFNNEADTPDNFQSRRPNTSFCFLDIRSPGLGDTAMYLCATSTVQGETQYFGPGTRLLVL.

The chain uses TRBV20-1 and TRBJ1-3, with D perhaps TRBD1 (5 bases). V was trimmed by 5 bases and J by 0 bases, leaving 14 bases between them. Germline V gene sequence: CDR1 DFQATT, CDR2 SNEGSKA (reference sequence). This CDR3 is 15 amino acids long. In DNA, the CDR3 is TGCAGTGCTTCGGCTGGGGGTTTCTCTGGAAACACCATATATTTT. This sequence encodes CSASAGGFSGNTIYF.

This clonotype came up a few times. CDR3 coding DNA: TGTGCCAGTACCTTAGGGACAGGAATTACAGATACGCAGTATTTT. Translating gives CASTLGTGITDTQYF. V is TRBV19 and J is TRBJ2-3, with 8 positions matching TRBD1. Per the germline V gene, CDR1 is LNHDA and CDR2 is SQIVND (reference sequence). This CDR3 region has 15 residues. The ends lost 7 bases at V and 3 bases at J; junction bases unmatched: 9.

The sample holds many counts of this clonotype. The J gene is TRBJ2-7, the V gene TRBV20-1; 8 positions agree with TRBD2. The germline gives CDR1 DFQATT, CDR2 SNEGSKA (reference sequence). This CDR3 region has 15 residues. V lost 4 bases to trimming and J lost 2 bases; unmatched junction nucleotides: 10. The CDR3 region is CSAIPLAGETYEQYF. In DNA, the CDR3 is TGCAGTGCTATTCCCCTAGCGGGTGAGACCTACGAGCAGTACTTC.

This clonotype was seen repeatedly, ten times or more. The chain carries TRBV24-1 and TRBJ2-3; TRBD2 aligns across 8 bases. Germline lookup yields CDR1 KGHDR and CDR2 SFDVKD. The CDR3 has 16 residues. Trimming removed 3 bases from V and 4 bases from J; junction bases left unmatched: 8. For the CDR3, the DNA is TGTGCCACCAGTGATACGAGCGGGAGACGCCCAGATACGCAGTATTTT. Its protein is CATSDTSGRRPDTQYF.

This clonotype was seen many times. The V and J genes are TRBV19 and TRBJ2-7; no firm D call. The CDR3 covers 13 residues. V was shortened by 9 bases and J by 2 bases, with 14 bases between the two germline ends. From germline, CDR1 is LNHDA and CDR2 SQIVND (reference sequence). The CDR3 protein is CARLPGHPYEQYF. The CDR3 region has the DNA TGTGCCAGATTACCCGGGCACCCCTACGAGCAGTACTTC.

This clonotype was observed many times. The genes are TRBV5-1 and TRBJ2-1; D gene unclear. Germline V gene data show CDR1 as SGHRS and CDR2 as YFSETQ. The germline V and J ends were trimmed by 4 bases and 4 bases, with 15 bases remaining between them. The CDR3 has 15 residues. The CDR3 here is CASSPGHVGYNEQFF. The DNA of the CDR3 is TGCGCCAGCAGCCCAGGTCACGTAGGGTACAATGAGCAGTTCTTC.

The table lists this clonotype with many counts. The chain combines TRBV18 with TRBJ2-5; D call uncertain. The germline V gene has CDR1 KGHSH and CDR2 LQKENI. The CDR3 loop spans 14 amino acids. Trimming stripped 3 bases from V and 5 bases from J, with 13 bases between. The CDR3, as DNA: TGTGCCAGCTCACCCGCGACCTTGAGCGAGACCCAGTACTTC. Residues: CASSPATLSETQYF.

This clonotype was observed at least ten times. The chain couples TRBV10-1 to TRBJ2-3; D unclear. Between the trimmed V and J ends, which lost 0 bases and 6 bases, there was a span of 7 bases. The germline gives CDR1 WNHNN, CDR2 SYGVQD (reference sequence). This CDR3 is built from 13 residues. The CDR3 spells CASSESLADTQYF. Written as DNA, the CDR3 is TGCGCCAGCAGTGAGTCCCTGGCGGATACGCAGTATTTT.

This clonotype came up a few times. This may be a read error, as it is one base from a much larger clone. The genes are TRBV29-1 and TRBJ2-1, with TRBD2 identical over 8 bases. Germline assignment: CDR1 SQVTM and CDR2 ANQGSEA. This CDR3 spans 13 amino acids. Unmatched junction bases numbered 13, after V lost 8 bases and J lost 10 bases. CDR3 protein: CSLSGTTSGEQFF. The CDR3 DNA is TGCAGCCTTAGCGGGACCACTTCAGGAGAGCAGTTCTTC.

The chain combines TRBV19 with TRBJ2-2; D might be TRBD1 or TRBD2, each matching 5 bases. This CDR3 has 17 amino acids. V was cut by 3 bases and J by 7 bases, with 21 bases left in between. Germline V gives CDR1 LNHDA, CDR2 SQIVND (reference sequence). The DNA for the CDR3 is TGTGCCAGTAGTATCTACGTCGGGACCCGCAGGAACGGGGAGCTGTTTTTT. It encodes CASSIYVGTRRNGELFF.

This clonotype was observed at least ten times. J is TRBJ2-1 and V is TRBV29-1; a possible D gene is TRBD1 (5 bases). V dropped 2 bases and J dropped 0 bases, with 8 bases sitting between them. The CDR3 has 14 amino acids. Germline V gene data show CDR1 as SQVTM and CDR2 as ANQGSEA. The CDR3: CSVERGSSYNEQFF. The CDR3 nucleotides are TGCAGCGTTGAAAGGGGAAGCTCCTACAATGAGCAGTTCTTC.

The chain uses TRBV6-1 and TRBJ2-6, with 7 bases aligning to TRBD1. The J segment lost 0 bases and the V segment lost 6 bases, leaving 2 bases of the junction unmatched. The germline V gene has CDR1 MNHNS and CDR2 SASEGT. This CDR3 has 15 residues. CDR3 DNA: TGTGCCAGCAGCCGGACAGGCTCTGGGGCCAACGTCCTGACTTTC. Translated, it gives CASSRTGSGANVLTF.

This clonotype has at least ten counts. The chain links TRBV5-5 to TRBJ2-1; 12 bases fit TRBD2. Trimming at V came to 0 bases and at J to 6 bases, leaving 1 base not matched to a gene. The CDR3 consists of 15 residues. The germline V gene has CDR1 SGHKS and CDR2 YYEKEE (reference sequence). CDR3: CASSLGTSGANEQFF. Here the CDR3 DNA reads TGTGCCAGCAGCTTGGGGACTAGCGGGGCCAATGAGCAGTTCTTC. Combining the CDR3 with reference TRBV5-5 and TRBJ2-1 gives the whole variable domain DAGVTQSPTHLIKTRGQQVTLRCSPISGHKSVSWYQQVLGQGPQFIFQYYEKEERGRGNFPDRFSARQFPNYSSELNVNALLLGDSALYLCASSLGTSGANEQFFGPGTRLTVL.

This clonotype has at least ten counts. The chain has TRBV20-1 and TRBJ2-1, with 14 bases fitting TRBD2. The CDR3 spans 19 residues. Germline trimming cut 0 bases from V and 2 bases from J; bases unmatched to any gene: 9. The germline CDR1 and CDR2 sequences are DFQATT and SNEGSKA (reference sequence). The CDR3 region is CSARDQWGLAGVPYNEQFF. The CDR3 DNA reads as TGCAGTGCTAGAGATCAGTGGGGACTAGCGGGAGTTCCCTACAATGAGCAGTTCTTC.

This clonotype occurred a few times. The V call is TRBV5-5, the J call TRBJ2-1; 11 bases fit TRBD1. CDR3 length equals 15 residues. Germline assignment: CDR1 SGHKS and CDR2 YYEKEE (reference sequence). V dropped 4 bases and J dropped 8; count of bases not matched to a gene: 8. CDR3 nucleotides: TGTGCCAGCAGCCTCGGACAGGGGGCCTATGATGAGCAGTTCTTC. Amino acids: CASSLGQGAYDEQFF. Full variable domain (outside the CDR3, taken from reference TRBV5-5 and TRBJ2-1): DAGVTQSPTHLIKTRGQQVTLRCSPISGHKSVSWYQQVLGQGPQFIFQYYEKEERGRGNFPDRFSARQFPNYSSELNVNALLLGDSALYLCASSLGQGAYDEQFFGPGTRLTVL.

In this sample, this clonotype turned up many times. This chain links TRBV20-1 with TRBJ2-1, with 9 bases matching TRBD2. Trimming at V came to 3 bases and at J to 2 bases, leaving 11 bases not matched to a gene. CDR3 length: 17 amino acids. Germline V lookup: CDR1 DFQATT, CDR2 SNEGSKA (reference sequence). The CDR3 DNA reads TGCAGTGCTAGTATAGCGGGAGTAGTATTAACCTACAATGAGCAGTTCTTC. This sequence encodes CSASIAGVVLTYNEQFF.

This clonotype was recorded many times. The chain employs TRBV14 and TRBJ2-2, with D hard to call. Germline CDR1 SGHDN, CDR2 FVKESK. The CDR3 has 14 amino acids. Trimming removed 4 bases from V and 0 bases from J, with 6 bases in between. The CDR3 DNA reads as TGTGCCAGCAGCCTAACAACGAACACCGGGGAGCTGTTTTTT. Translating gives CASSLTTNTGELFF.

V is TRBV28 and J is TRBJ1-2, with TRBD1 identical over 7 bases. V shed 2 bases and J 8 bases; nucleotides not matched to a gene: 5. The CDR3 runs to 13 residues. Per germline, CDR1 MDHEN and CDR2 SYDVKM. Written as DNA, the CDR3 is TGTGCCAGCAGTTTAGGACAGGTTCGCGGCTACACCTTC. Its translation: CASSLGQVRGYTF.

This rearrangement joins TRBV19 to TRBJ2-5; TRBD2 agrees at 8 bases. The CDR3 is made up of 14 amino acids. Germline assignment: CDR1 LNHDA and CDR2 SQIVND (reference sequence). Unmatched junction bases numbered 2, after V lost 3 bases and J lost 2 bases. The CDR3 DNA is TGTGCCAGTAGTATGTTAGCGGGGCAAGAGACCCAGTACTTC. It encodes CASSMLAGQETQYF. Based on the CDR3 plus reference TRBV19 and TRBJ2-5, the full variable domain is DGGITQSPKYLFRKEGQNVTLSCEQNLNHDAMYWYRQDPGQGLRLIYYSQIVNDFQKGDIAEGYSVSREKKESFPLTVTSAQKNPTAFYLCASSMLAGQETQYFGPGTRLLVL.

The chain uses TRBV11-1 and TRBJ2-2; D gene ambiguous. V was trimmed by 6 bases and J by 2 bases, leaving 13 bases between them. Per the germline V gene, CDR1 is SGHAT and CDR2 is FQDESV (reference sequence). The CDR3 extends over 15 amino acids. The CDR3 DNA reads as TGTGCCAGCAGTTGGACGGCAACTAACACCGGGGAGCTGTTTTTT. Residues: CASSWTATNTGELFF. The entire variable domain, with the rest obtained from reference TRBV11-1 and TRBJ2-2, is as follows: EAEVAQSPRYKITEKSQAVAFWCDPISGHATLYWYRQILGQGPELLVQFQDESVVDDSQLPKDRFSAERLKGVDSTLKIQPAELGDSAMYLCASSWTATNTGELFFGEGSRLTVL.

This rearrangement joins TRBV28 to TRBJ2-5, with 9 positions matching TRBD1. The ends lost 2 bases at V and 5 bases at J; junction bases unmatched: 6. The CDR3 is 15 residues long. The germline CDR1 and CDR2 sequences are MDHEN and SYDVKM. The CDR3 nucleotides read TGTGCCAGCAGTTTACCCTACAGGGGGCAGGAGACCCAGTACTTC. This translates into CASSLPYRGQETQYF.

The chain recombines TRBV9 with TRBJ2-2; TRBD2 matches at 7 bases. CDR3 size: 15 residues. The J segment lost 1 base and the V segment lost 3 bases, leaving 3 bases of the junction unmatched. Germline values: CDR1 SGDLS, CDR2 YYNGEE. CDR3 sequence: CASSGDYLNTGELFF. The DNA for the CDR3 is TGTGCCAGCAGCGGGGACTACTTGAACACCGGGGAGCTGTTTTTT.

The J gene is TRBJ2-1, the V gene TRBV25-1; 12 bases line up with TRBD1. Looked up from germline, CDR1 is MGHDK and CDR2 is SYGVNS. V was pared by 3 bases and J by 9 bases, with 6 bases of the junction left unmatched. The CDR3 has 15 residues. CDR3 nucleotides: TGTGCCAGCAGTGAGCCGGGACAGGGGGCTGGTGAGCAGTTCTTC. It is translated as CASSEPGQGAGEQFF.

In this sample, this clonotype turned up many times. V is TRBV29-1 and J is TRBJ2-5; 9 nucleotides match TRBD1. Germline V gene lookup returns CDR1 SQVTM and CDR2 ANQGSEA. The junction had 5 bases not matched to a gene; V was cut back by 3 bases and J by 6 bases. CDR3 length: 13 amino acids. CDR3 coding DNA: TGCAGCGTTGAGGGACAGGGTATTCAGACCCAGTACTTC. Encoded protein: CSVEGQGIQTQYF.

The sample holds many counts of this clonotype. J is TRBJ2-6 and V is TRBV7-2, with 9 nucleotides matching TRBD1. CDR1 and CDR2 from the germline V gene are SGHTA and FQGNSA. The CDR3 has 16 amino acids. V trimming: 5 bases; J trimming: 2 bases; junction bases outside the gene matches: 4. The CDR3, as DNA: TGTGCCAGCAGCCGGACAGGGGAACCTGGGGCCAACGTCCTGACTTTC. Protein: CASSRTGEPGANVLTF. Supplemented by reference TRBV7-2 and TRBJ2-6, the full variable domain reads GAGVSQSPSNKVTEKGKDVELRCDPISGHTALYWYRQSLGQGLEFLIYFQGNSAPDKSGLPSDRFSAERTGGSVSTLTIQRTQQEDSAVYLCASSRTGEPGANVLTFGAGSRLTVL.

In its sample, this clonotype was seen a few times. The rearrangement joins TRBV3-1 to TRBJ1-1; D might be TRBD1 (5 bases). The CDR3 consists of 13 residues. V gave up 3 bases and J gave up 6 bases, with 11 bases separating them. In germline, CDR1 is LGHDT, CDR2 YNNKEL (reference sequence). For the CDR3, the DNA is TGTGCCAGCAGCCAGGGGGGTATCGCTGAAGCTTTCTTT. Protein sequence: CASSQGGIAEAFF.